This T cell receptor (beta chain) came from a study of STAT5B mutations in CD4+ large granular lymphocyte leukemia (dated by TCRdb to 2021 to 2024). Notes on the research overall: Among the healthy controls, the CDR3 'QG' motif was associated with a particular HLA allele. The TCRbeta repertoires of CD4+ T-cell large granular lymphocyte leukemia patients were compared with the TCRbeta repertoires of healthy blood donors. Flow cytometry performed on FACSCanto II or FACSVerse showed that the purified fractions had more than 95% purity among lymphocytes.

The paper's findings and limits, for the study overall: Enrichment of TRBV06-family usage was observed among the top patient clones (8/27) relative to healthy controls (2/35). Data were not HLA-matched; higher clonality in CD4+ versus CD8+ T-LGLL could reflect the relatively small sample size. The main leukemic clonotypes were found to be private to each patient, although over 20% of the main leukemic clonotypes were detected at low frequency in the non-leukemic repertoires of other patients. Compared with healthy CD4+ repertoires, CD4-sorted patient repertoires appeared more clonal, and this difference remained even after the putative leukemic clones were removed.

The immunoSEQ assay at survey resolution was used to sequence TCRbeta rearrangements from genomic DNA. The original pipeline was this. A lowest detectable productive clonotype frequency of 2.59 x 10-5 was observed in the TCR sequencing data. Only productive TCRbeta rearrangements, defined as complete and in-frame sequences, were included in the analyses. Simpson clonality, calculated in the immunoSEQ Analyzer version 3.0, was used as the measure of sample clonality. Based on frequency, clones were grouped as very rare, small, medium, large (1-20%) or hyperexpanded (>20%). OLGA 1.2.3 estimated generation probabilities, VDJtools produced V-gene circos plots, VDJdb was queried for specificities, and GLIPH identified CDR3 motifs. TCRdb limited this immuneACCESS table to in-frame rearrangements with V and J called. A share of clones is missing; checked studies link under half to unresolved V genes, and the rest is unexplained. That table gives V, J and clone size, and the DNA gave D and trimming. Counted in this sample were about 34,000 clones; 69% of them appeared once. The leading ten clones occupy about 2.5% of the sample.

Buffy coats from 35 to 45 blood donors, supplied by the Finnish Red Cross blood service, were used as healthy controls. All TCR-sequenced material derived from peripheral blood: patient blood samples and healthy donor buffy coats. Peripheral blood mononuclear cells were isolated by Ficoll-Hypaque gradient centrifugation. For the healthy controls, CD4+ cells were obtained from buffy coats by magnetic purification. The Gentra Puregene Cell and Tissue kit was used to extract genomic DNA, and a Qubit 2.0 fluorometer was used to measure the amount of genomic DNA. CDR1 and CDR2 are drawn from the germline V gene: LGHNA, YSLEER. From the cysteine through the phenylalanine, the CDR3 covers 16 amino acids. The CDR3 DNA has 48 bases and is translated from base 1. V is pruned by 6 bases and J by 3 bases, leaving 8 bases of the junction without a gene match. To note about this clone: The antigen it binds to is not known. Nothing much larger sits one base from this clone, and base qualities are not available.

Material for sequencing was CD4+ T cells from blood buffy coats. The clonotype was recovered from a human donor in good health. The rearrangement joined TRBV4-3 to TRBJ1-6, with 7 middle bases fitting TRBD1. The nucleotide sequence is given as TGCGCCAGCAGACAACAGGGGCAGATCTATAATTCACCCCTCCACTTT. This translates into CASRQQGQIYNSPLHF.